The next 9 T cell receptor beta chains were all read from a single sample in a study of CD4+ T cells in melanoma (dated by TCRdb to between 2021 and 2024). The protocol used for the library was the immunoSEQ multiplex PCR assay. TCRdb re-hosts the immuneACCESS table, in-frame sequences only. Its copies lack some clones; in the studies checked, an unresolved V gene accounts for under half of them, and the cause for the rest is not known. The sample table records some 150,000 clones; about nine tenths of these occur just once. The ten largest clones add up to about 1.6% of the sample. The receptors were sampled from a human donor with melanoma.

This clone was detected a few times. The gene calls are TRBV7-6 and TRBJ1-1, with D possibly matching TRBD1 (5 bases). Deletions cut 0 bases from V and 8 bases from J, with 22 bases between. The CDR3 runs to 17 residues. Germline lookup yields CDR1 SGHVS and CDR2 FNYEAQ. The CDR3 protein is CASSLAGSGRAPREAFF. The CDR3 nucleotides read TGTGCCAGCAGCTTAGCGGGATCGGGCAGGGCTCCGCGGGAAGCTTTCTTT.

The chain has TRBV6-6 and TRBJ2-3; TRBD1 or TRBD2 may be the D gene (6 bases each). The V and J ends lost 1 base and 4 bases respectively, with 9 bases between them. Germline lookup yields CDR1 MNHNY and CDR2 SVGAGI (reference sequence). CDR3 length: 14 amino acids. CDR3 loop: CASSYFGGPDTQYF. CDR3 nucleotides: TGTGCCAGCAGTTACTTCGGGGGCCCAGATACGCAGTATTTT.

V is TRBV19 and J is TRBJ1-1; D not resolved. The CDR3 is made up of 11 amino acids. V shed 6 bases and J shed 3 bases, with 5 bases lying between them. Germline V gene sequence: CDR1 LNHDA, CDR2 SQIVND (reference sequence). Written as DNA, the CDR3 is TGTGCCAGTAGACTCGACACTGAAGCTTTCTTT. Protein: CASRLDTEAFF.

This chain links TRBV5-1 with TRBJ1-1; TRBD1 matches 8 bases. The CDR3 spans 14 residues. The germline V gene encodes CDR1 SGHRS and CDR2 YFSETQ. The V gene end was trimmed by 3 bases and the J gene end by 2 bases; junction bases not matched to a gene: 3. DNA of the CDR3: TGCGCCAGCAGCTACGGACAGGGAAACACTGAAGCTTTCTTT. Protein: CASSYGQGNTEAFF.

V and J are TRBV30 and TRBJ2-1; 7 positions match TRBD2. Germline V gene data show CDR1 as GTSNPN and CDR2 as SVGIG (reference sequence). The CDR3 contains 14 residues. CDR3 region: CATRGGRSYNEQFF. The CDR3 bases are TGTGCAACGAGGGGAGGGCGGTCCTACAATGAGCAGTTCTTC.

This chain joins TRBV6-5 and TRBJ1-4; D is perhaps TRBD1 (5 bases). Germline lookup yields CDR1 MNHEY and CDR2 SVGAGI. CDR3 length: 14 residues. The V end lost 0 bases, the J end lost 4 bases, and 6 bases lay between the germline ends. The CDR3 DNA is TGTGCCAGCAGTTACTCGGGGGGTAATGAAAAACTGTTTTTT. Translated, it gives CASSYSGGNEKLFF.

The V gene is TRBV5-6, the J gene TRBJ2-7; perhaps TRBD1 as D (6 bases). Between the trimmed V and J ends, which lost 2 bases and 0 bases, there was a span of 12 bases. Germline V CDR1 and CDR2: SGHDT, YYEEEE. The CDR3 consists of 15 residues. DNA of the CDR3: TGTGCCAGCAGCTTTTTCGGACAGCACTCCTACGAGCAGTACTTC. It codes for CASSFFGQHSYEQYF.

This chain uses TRBV5-5 with TRBJ1-1, with D maybe TRBD1 (6 bases). CDR1 is SGHKS and CDR2 is YYEKEE in the germline V gene (reference sequence). CDR3 length: 14 amino acids. Trimming shortened V by 0 bases and J by 8 bases, and 14 bases separated the two germline ends. The CDR3 region is CASSLEGLGGEAFF. The DNA of the CDR3 is TGTGCCAGCAGCTTGGAAGGTTTAGGGGGAGAAGCTTTCTTT.

J is TRBJ2-1 and V is TRBV5-1; the match to TRBD2 covers 10 bases. V lost 2 bases to trimming and J lost 6 bases; unmatched junction nucleotides: 5. Germline V gene lookup returns CDR1 SGHRS and CDR2 YFSETQ. The CDR3 spans 15 residues. In nucleotides, the CDR3 is TGCGCCAGCAGCTTACGGCTAGCGGGGGCCAATGAGCAGTTCTTC. This encodes CASSLRLAGANEQFF.